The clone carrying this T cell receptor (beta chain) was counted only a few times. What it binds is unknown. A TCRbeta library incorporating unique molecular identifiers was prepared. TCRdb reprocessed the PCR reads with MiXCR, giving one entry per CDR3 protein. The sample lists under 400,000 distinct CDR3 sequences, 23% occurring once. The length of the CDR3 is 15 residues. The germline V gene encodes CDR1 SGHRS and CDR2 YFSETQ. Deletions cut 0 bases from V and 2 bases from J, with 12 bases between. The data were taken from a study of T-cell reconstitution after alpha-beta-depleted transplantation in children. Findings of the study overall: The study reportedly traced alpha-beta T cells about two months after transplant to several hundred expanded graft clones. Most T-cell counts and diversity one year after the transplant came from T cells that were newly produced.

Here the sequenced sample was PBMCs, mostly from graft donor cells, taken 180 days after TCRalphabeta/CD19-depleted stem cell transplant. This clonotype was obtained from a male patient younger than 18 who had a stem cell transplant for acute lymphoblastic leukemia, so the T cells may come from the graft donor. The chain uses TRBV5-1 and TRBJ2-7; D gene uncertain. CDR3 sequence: CASSLGLQITYEQYF. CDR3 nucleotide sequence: TGCGCCAGCAGCTTGGGCCTACAGATTACCTACGAGCAGTACTTC.